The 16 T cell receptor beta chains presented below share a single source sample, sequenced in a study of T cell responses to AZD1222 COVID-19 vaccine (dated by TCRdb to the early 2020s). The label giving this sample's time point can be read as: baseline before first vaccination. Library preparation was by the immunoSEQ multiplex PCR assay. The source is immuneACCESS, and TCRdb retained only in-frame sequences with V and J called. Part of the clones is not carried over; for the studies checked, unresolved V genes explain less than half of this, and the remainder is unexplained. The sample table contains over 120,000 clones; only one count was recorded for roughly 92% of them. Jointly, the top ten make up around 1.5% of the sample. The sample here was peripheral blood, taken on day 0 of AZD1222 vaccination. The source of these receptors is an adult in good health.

Here the CDR3 reads CASSLGWEAENTGELFF. The CDR3 DNA follows: TGTGCCAGCAGCCTAGGGTGGGAAGCGGAGAACACCGGGGAGCTGTTTTTT. The J gene is TRBJ2-2, the V gene TRBV7-9; TRBD2 might be the D (5 bases). The CDR3 has 17 amino acids. Trimming took off 5 bases at V and 1 base at J, with 17 bases between the two ends. From germline, CDR1 is SEHNR and CDR2 FQNEAQ (reference sequence).

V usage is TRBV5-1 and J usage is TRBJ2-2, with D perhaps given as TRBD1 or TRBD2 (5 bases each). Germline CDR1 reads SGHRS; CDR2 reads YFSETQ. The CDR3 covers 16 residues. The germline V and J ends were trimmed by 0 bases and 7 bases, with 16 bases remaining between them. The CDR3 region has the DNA TGCGCCAGCAGCTTGGGACGGGACCTCCGGGGCGGGGAGCTGTTTTTT. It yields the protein CASSLGRDLRGGELFF.

The DNA of the CDR3 is TGTGCCAGCAGTTACTTGACAGGGACCTACGAGCAGTACTTC. Amino acids: CASSYLTGTYEQYF. The rearrangement uses TRBV6-2 or TRBV6-3 and TRBJ2-7; TRBD1 matches 7 bases. The trim removed 1 base at V and 2 bases at J, leaving 2 bases unmatched. Germline lookup yields CDR1 MNHEY and CDR2 SVGEGT. The CDR3 is made up of 14 amino acids.

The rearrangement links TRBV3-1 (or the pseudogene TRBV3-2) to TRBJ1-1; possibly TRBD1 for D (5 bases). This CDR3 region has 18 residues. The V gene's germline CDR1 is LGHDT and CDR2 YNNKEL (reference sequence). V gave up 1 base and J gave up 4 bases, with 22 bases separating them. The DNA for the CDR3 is TGTGCCAGCAGCCAAGGAAGTCGGTGGGGGGGGATCGGCACTGAAGCTTTCTTT. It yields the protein CASSQGSRWGGIGTEAFF.

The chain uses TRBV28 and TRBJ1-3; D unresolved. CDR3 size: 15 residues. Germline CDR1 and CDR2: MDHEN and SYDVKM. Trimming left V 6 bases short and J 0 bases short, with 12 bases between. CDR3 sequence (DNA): TGTGCCAGCAGCCCCGACTGGAACTCTGGAAACACCATATATTTT. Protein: CASSPDWNSGNTIYF.

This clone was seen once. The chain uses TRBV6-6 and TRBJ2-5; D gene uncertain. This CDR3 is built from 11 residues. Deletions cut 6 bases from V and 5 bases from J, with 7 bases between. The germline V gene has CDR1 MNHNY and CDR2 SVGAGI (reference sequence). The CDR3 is CASSQWETQYF. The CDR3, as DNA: TGTGCCAGCAGCCAGTGGGAGACCCAGTACTTC.

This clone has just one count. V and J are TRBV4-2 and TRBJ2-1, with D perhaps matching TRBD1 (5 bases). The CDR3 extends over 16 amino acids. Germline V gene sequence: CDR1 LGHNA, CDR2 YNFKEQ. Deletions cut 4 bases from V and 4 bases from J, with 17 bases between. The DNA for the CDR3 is TGTGCCAGCAGCCGCGAGTGGGGCTCCCGTTACAATGAGCAGTTCTTC. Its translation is CASSREWGSRYNEQFF.

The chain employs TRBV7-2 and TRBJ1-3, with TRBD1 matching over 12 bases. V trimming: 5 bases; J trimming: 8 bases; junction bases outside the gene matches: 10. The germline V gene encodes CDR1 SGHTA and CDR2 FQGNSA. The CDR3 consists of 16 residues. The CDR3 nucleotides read TGTGCCAGCAGCGGAGGAAAGGGACAGGGGGCATACACCATATATTTT. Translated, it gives CASSGGKGQGAYTIYF.

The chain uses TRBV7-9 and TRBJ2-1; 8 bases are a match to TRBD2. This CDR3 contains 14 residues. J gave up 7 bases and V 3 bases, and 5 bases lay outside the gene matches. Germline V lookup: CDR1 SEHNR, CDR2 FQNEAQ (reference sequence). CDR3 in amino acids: CASSFSGTKNEQFF. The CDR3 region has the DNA TGTGCCAGCAGCTTTAGCGGGACTAAGAATGAGCAGTTCTTC. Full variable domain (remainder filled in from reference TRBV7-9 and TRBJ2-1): DTGVSQNPRHKITKRGQNVTFRCDPISEHNRLYWYRQTLGQGPEFLTYFQNEAQLEKSRLLSDRFSAERPKGSFSTLEIQRTEQGDSAMYLCASSFSGTKNEQFFGPGTRLTVL.

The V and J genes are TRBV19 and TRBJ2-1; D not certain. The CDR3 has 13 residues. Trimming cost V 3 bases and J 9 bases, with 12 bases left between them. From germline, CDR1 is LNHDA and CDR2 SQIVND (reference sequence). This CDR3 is CASSIGQAGEQFF. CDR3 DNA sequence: TGTGCCAGTAGTATCGGGCAGGCTGGTGAGCAGTTCTTC.

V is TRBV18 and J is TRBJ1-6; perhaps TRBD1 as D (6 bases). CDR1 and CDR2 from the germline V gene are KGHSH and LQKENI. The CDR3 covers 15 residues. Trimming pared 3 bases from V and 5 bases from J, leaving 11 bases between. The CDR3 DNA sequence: TGTGCCAGCTCACCCCGACAGGCCGATAATTCACCCCTCCACTTT. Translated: CASSPRQADNSPLHF.

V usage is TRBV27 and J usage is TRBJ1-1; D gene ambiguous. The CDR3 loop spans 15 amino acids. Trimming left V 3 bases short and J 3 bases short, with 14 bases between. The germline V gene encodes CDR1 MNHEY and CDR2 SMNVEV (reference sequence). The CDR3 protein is CASSFRPRGDTEAFF. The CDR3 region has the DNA TGTGCCAGCAGTTTCCGCCCCCGGGGAGACACTGAAGCTTTCTTT.

CDR3 sequence (DNA): TGCAGTGCTAGTGAGGGGGCCTTTGAAAAACTGTTTTTT. The encoded protein is CSASEGAFEKLFF. V usage is TRBV20-1 and J usage is TRBJ1-4; 7 positions match TRBD1. There are 13 residues in the CDR3. CDR1 DFQATT and CDR2 SNEGSKA come from the germline V gene (reference sequence). The ends lost 3 bases at V and 7 bases at J; junction bases unmatched: 5.

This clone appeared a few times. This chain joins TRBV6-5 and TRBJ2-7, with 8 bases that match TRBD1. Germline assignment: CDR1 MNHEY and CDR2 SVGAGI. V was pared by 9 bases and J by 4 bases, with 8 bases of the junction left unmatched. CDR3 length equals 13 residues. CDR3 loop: CASAQGQEYEQYF. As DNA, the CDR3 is TGTGCCAGTGCTCAGGGACAGGAGTACGAGCAGTACTTC.

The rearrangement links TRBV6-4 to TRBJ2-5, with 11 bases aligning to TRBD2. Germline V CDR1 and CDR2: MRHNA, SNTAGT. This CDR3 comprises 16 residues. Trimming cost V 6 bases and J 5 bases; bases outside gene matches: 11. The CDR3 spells CASRRLAGIGGETQYF. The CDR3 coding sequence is TGTGCCAGCAGGAGACTAGCGGGAATAGGGGGGGAGACCCAGTACTTC.

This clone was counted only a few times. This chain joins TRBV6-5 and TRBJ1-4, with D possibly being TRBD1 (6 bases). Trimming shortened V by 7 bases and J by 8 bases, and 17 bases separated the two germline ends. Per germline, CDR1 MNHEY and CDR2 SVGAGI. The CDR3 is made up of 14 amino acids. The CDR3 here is CASTQAGGWEKLFF. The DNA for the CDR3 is TGTGCCAGCACGCAGGCGGGGGGCTGGGAAAAACTGTTTTTT.